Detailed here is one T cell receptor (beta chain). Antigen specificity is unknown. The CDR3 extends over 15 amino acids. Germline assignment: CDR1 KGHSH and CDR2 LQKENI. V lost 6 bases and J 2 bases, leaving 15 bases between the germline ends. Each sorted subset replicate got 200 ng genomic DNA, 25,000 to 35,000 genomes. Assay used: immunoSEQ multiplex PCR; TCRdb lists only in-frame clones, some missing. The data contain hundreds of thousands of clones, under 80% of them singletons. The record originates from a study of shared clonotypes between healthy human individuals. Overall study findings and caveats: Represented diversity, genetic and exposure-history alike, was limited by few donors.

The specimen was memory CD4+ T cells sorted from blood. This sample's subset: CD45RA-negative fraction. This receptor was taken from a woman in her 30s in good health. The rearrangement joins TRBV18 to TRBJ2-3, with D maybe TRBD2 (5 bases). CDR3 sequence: CASSLGVQYTDTQYF. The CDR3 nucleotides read TGTGCCAGCTCCCTCGGGGTCCAGTACACAGATACGCAGTATTTT.